A few counts support the clone carrying this TCR beta chain. Its antigen is not identified. TCRdb used MiXCR to reprocess the RT-PCR reads, holding one entry per CDR3 protein. The data show just under 550,000 distinct CDR3 sequences, around 25% seen once. This specimen belongs to a study of response to subunit inactivated influenza vaccine. The study's findings and limits: T cells newly recruited by each seasonal influenza vaccination are few, the authors suggested.

The V and J ends lost 5 bases and 1 base respectively, with 15 bases between them. The CDR3 is 16 amino acids. Separately, the same data were catalogued under a study of T cells expressing NK-cell markers. That paper adds: Making the TCR beta cDNA relied on 5'RACE template switching with UMIs. The authors sequenced eight donors, of whom seven were HCMV-seropositive and one was seronegative. Alpha-beta TCR T cells were the sole sorting target in several experiments, owing to an anti-gamma-delta TCR antibody. These clonotypes, the leaders elsewhere, also led the CD3+CD56-NKG2C+ fraction in several donors.

The chain links TRBV12-3 or TRBV12-4 to TRBJ1-5, with D perhaps TRBD1 (6 bases). The receptor was derived from a middle-aged man who received an inactivated influenza vaccine. Source: CD4+ T cells sorted from PBMCs, taken about 12 days after vaccination. CDR3 bases: TGTGCCAGCAGTCCACAGGGTAGGGAGAGCAATCAGCCCCAGCATTTT. Translated, it gives CASSPQGRESNQPQHF.